This passage covers 8 T cell receptor beta chains from one sample sequenced in a study of blood T cell repertoires in COVID-19. Produced via immunoSEQ multiplex PCR; TCRdb's table is partial and in-frame only. In the table there are 300,000 or so clones, around nine tenths of which are singletons. The specimen sequenced was PBMCs or T cells enriched from blood (not recorded which). These TCRs come from a woman aged 45-65 years who had been exposed to COVID-19.

V usage is TRBV15 and J usage is TRBJ2-3; TRBD2 matches at 7 bases. From germline, CDR1 is LNHNV and CDR2 YYDKDF (reference sequence). The CDR3 spans 15 residues. Trimming removed 4 bases from V and 1 base from J; junction bases left unmatched: 5. The CDR3 DNA reads as TGTGCCACCAGCACGGCGCTAGCGGGCACAGATACGCAGTATTTT. Amino acid sequence: CATSTALAGTDTQYF.

The J gene is TRBJ1-2, the V gene TRBV19, with TRBD1 matching over 9 bases. Per germline, CDR1 LNHDA and CDR2 SQIVND (reference sequence). The J segment lost 3 bases and the V segment lost 5 bases, leaving 4 bases of the junction unmatched. This CDR3 spans 14 amino acids. As DNA, the CDR3 is TGTGCCAGTAGTCCCCGGACAGGGGACTATGGCTACACCTTC. Translating gives CASSPRTGDYGYTF.

This rearrangement joins TRBV25-1 to TRBJ2-7, with 10 bases that match TRBD1. After removal of 2 bases from V and 5 bases from J, the junction contained 6 bases not matched to a gene. Germline lookup yields CDR1 MGHDK and CDR2 SYGVNS. The CDR3 runs to 15 residues. The CDR3: CASSETRQGANEQYF. The DNA of the CDR3 is TGTGCCAGCAGTGAAACCCGACAGGGGGCTAACGAGCAGTACTTC.

The chain employs TRBV21-1 and TRBJ1-4; the D segment call TRBD1 is taken from the table without a DNA check. TRBV21-1 is deemed a pseudogene. CDR3 size: 18 residues. The CDR3 sequence: CASSNWTGNIVTNEKLFF. CDR3 sequence (DNA): TGTGCCAGCAGCAACTGGACAGGGAATATAGTAACTAATGAAAAACTGTTTTTT.

V and J are TRBV20-1 and TRBJ2-1; D may be TRBD2 (5 bases). V lost 0 bases, J lost 10 bases, and 7 bases lay in between. The CDR3 has 11 amino acids. Germline V gene sequence: CDR1 DFQATT, CDR2 SNEGSKA (reference sequence). CDR3 protein: CSARERAEQFF. CDR3 sequence (DNA): TGCAGTGCTAGAGAGAGGGCCGAGCAGTTCTTC.

The rearrangement links TRBV4-1 to TRBJ2-7; weak D call: TRBD2 (6 bases). This CDR3 has 14 amino acids. Trimming left V 5 bases short and J 5 bases short, with 16 bases between. CDR1 and CDR2 from the germline V gene are MGHRA and YSYEKL. In DNA form, the CDR3 reads TGCGCCAGCAGCTCCCGGGACTCCCTGGACGAGCAGTACTTC. This codes for CASSSRDSLDEQYF.

V gene TRBV2 combines with J gene TRBJ1-6, with D perhaps matching TRBD1 (5 bases). Deletions cut 6 bases from V and 9 bases from J, with 12 bases between. The germline V gene encodes CDR1 SNHLY and CDR2 FYNNEI. CDR3 length: 13 amino acids. The CDR3 protein is CASSAPGISPLHF. In DNA, the CDR3 is TGTGCCAGCAGCGCCCCAGGGATTTCACCCCTCCACTTT. Full variable domain (rest looked up from reference TRBV2 and TRBJ1-6): EPEVTQTPSHQVTQMGQEVILRCVPISNHLYFYWYRQILGQKVEFLVSFYNNEISEKSEIFDDQFSVERPDGSNFTLKIRSTKLEDSAMYFCASSAPGISPLHFGNGTRLTVT.

The rearrangement links TRBV19 to TRBJ1-3; TRBD1 aligns across 9 bases. Trimming at V came to 5 bases and at J to 0 bases, leaving 5 bases not matched to a gene. This CDR3 has 16 residues. Germline CDR1 and CDR2: LNHDA and SQIVND (reference sequence). CDR3: CASSFRDRASGNTIYF. DNA of the CDR3: TGTGCCAGTAGTTTCCGGGACAGGGCCTCTGGAAACACCATATATTTT.